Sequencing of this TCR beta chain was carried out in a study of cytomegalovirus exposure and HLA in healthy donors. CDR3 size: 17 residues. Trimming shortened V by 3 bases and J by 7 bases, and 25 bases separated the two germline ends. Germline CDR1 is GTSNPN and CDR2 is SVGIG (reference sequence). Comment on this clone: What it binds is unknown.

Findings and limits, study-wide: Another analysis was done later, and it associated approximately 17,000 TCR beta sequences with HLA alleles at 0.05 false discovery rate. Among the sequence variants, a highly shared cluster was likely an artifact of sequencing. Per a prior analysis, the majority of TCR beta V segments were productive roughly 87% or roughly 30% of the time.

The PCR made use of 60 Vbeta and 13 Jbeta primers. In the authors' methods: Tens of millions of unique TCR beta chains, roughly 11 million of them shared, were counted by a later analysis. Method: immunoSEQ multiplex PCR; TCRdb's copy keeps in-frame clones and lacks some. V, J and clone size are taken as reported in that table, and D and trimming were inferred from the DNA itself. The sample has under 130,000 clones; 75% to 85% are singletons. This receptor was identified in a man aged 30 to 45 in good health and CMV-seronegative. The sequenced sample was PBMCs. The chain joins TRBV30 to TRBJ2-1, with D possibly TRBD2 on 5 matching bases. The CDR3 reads CAWRVGLYGPEGNEQFF. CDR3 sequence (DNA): TGTGCCTGGAGGGTCGGACTGTATGGCCCCGAGGGAAATGAGCAGTTCTTC.